This T cell receptor (beta chain) was documented in a study of T cell repertoires in cytomegalovirus infection. Study details: In public TCR beta signatures, there were indications of both CMV infection and matching HLA type.

Findings and caveats of the study: Based on cumulative public TCR beta family frequency, carriers of CMV plus the relevant HLA were identified. Across the ex vivo response, the dominant clonotypes were HLA-C-restricted CMV-specific TCR beta clonotypes.

At least ten counts were recorded for this clonotype. What it binds is unknown. This CDR3 contains 20 residues. The germline V gene encodes CDR1 SGHTA and CDR2 FQGNSA. V gave up 5 bases and J gave up 5 bases; unmatched junction bases: 17. TCRdb recomputed calls from the reads with MiXCR, one row per CDR3 protein. Of 130,000 or so distinct CDR3 sequences listed, roughly 6.5% are singletons. The chain has TRBV7-2 and TRBJ2-5; 16 bases align to TRBD2. The source is a human donor in good health (CMV status not recorded). Some clones in this sample may be carry-over from other donors' samples. Material for sequencing was PBMCs. CDR3 coding DNA: TGTGCCAGCAGCGTTAGAGGCTCCGGGACTAGCGGGGGGGCCAGGGAGACCCAGTACTTC. This encodes CASSVRGSGTSGGARETQYF.